The 23 T cell receptor beta chains below were found in one sample sequenced in a study of graft-versus-host responses after intestinal transplantation. Only in-frame clones appear in the TCRdb table, and some are missing; sequencing was by immunoSEQ multiplex PCR. The repertoire consists of 85,000 to 90,000 clones, with approximately 90% occurring once and the leading ten covering approximately 0.32%. The antigens for these receptors are not known. This specimen was unstimulated CD4+ T cells sorted from spleen or lymph node cells, taken before transplant. These receptors were obtained from a human donor who was the organ donor for an intestinal transplant.

The chain uses TRBV25-1 and TRBJ2-5; 12 nucleotides match TRBD2. The germline gives CDR1 MGHDK, CDR2 SYGVNS. The CDR3 runs 14 residues. V shed 4 bases, J shed 3 bases, and the junction held 0 bases outside the gene matches. The CDR3 DNA reads TGTGCCAGCAGTGGACTAGCGGGGGAAGAGACCCAGTACTTC. Translating gives CASSGLAGEETQYF.

The chain recombines TRBV28 with TRBJ1-4; D uncertain. V gave up 7 bases and J gave up 0 bases, with 9 bases separating them. The CDR3 contains 14 residues. Germline lookup yields CDR1 MDHEN and CDR2 SYDVKM. CDR3 nucleotides: TGTGCCAGCACGCCGGGGACAACTAATGAAAAACTGTTTTTT. Its protein is CASTPGTTNEKLFF.

This chain uses TRBV19 with TRBJ2-3, with 13 bases lining up with TRBD2. Losses at the gene ends were 1 base for V and 3 bases for J; bases not matched to a gene: 7. Germline loops: CDR1 LNHDA, CDR2 SQIVND (reference sequence). This CDR3 is built from 18 residues. The CDR3 nucleotides are TGTGCCAGTAGTATAGTCGGGACTAGCGGGATTGGTACAGATACGCAGTATTTT. It yields the protein CASSIVGTSGIGTDTQYF.

The CDR3 bases are TGTGCCAGCAGTCAAGGACGACAGGTACAAACCTACGAGCAGTACTTC. Protein product: CASSQGRQVQTYEQYF. The chain joins TRBV6-1 to TRBJ2-7; possibly TRBD1 for D (6 bases). Per germline, CDR1 MNHNS and CDR2 SASEGT. The CDR3 is 16 residues long. V lost 5 bases and J 2 bases, leaving 19 bases between the germline ends.

This chain links TRBV6-1 with TRBJ2-6, with 10 nucleotides matching TRBD1. Trimming at V came to 6 bases and at J to 16 bases, leaving 9 bases not matched to a gene. The CDR3 has 13 amino acids. Germline assignment: CDR1 MNHNS and CDR2 SASEGT. The CDR3 DNA is TGTGCCAGCAGGGGGCAGGGACAGGGGCCTCTGACTTTC. It codes for CASRGQGQGPLTF.

This clone was seen only once. The V gene is TRBV10-3, the J gene TRBJ2-7; TRBD2 might be the D (7 bases). Between the trimmed V and J ends, which lost 3 bases and 2 bases, there was a span of 11 bases. CDR1 ENHRY and CDR2 SYGVKD come from the germline V gene. CDR3 length equals 14 residues. The CDR3: CAISEGGGPYEQYF. In DNA form, the CDR3 reads TGTGCCATCAGTGAAGGGGGGGGCCCCTACGAGCAGTACTTC.

The rearrangement uses TRBV28 and TRBJ2-5, with D possibly being TRBD2 (5 bases). There are 13 residues in the CDR3. In germline, CDR1 is MDHEN, CDR2 SYDVKM. Trimming removed 3 bases at V and 1 base at J, with 6 bases between. CDR3 coding DNA: TGTGCCAGCAGTTTTGCGGGCCAAGAGACCCAGTACTTC. This gives the protein CASSFAGQETQYF.

This chain connects TRBV25-1 to TRBJ1-1, with D possibly TRBD1 on 5 matching bases. Trimming took 6 bases from V and 0 from J, leaving 8 bases between them. CDR1 is MGHDK, CDR2 SYGVNS, per germline. This CDR3 is built from 13 residues. The CDR3 spells CASRGRVNTEAFF. The CDR3 coding sequence is TGTGCCAGCAGGGGGCGCGTGAACACTGAAGCTTTCTTT.

The J gene is TRBJ2-5, the V gene TRBV5-1; perhaps TRBD1 as D (6 bases). V shed 5 bases and J shed 4 bases, with 9 bases lying between them. This CDR3 comprises 12 residues. CDR1 SGHRS and CDR2 YFSETQ come from the germline V gene. The CDR3 sequence is CASRTDRETQYF. The CDR3 DNA follows: TGCGCCAGCAGGACGGACAGAGAGACCCAGTACTTC.

This clone appeared once. The chain is built from TRBV4-1 and TRBJ2-5; 7 nucleotides agree with TRBD2. The junction had 17 bases not matched to a gene; V was cut back by 0 bases and J by 7 bases. CDR1 is MGHRA and CDR2 is YSYEKL in the germline V gene. The CDR3 consists of 18 residues. CDR3 DNA: TGCGCCAGCAGCCAAGAAAGAAATTGGGGAGGGGTCGCAGGGACCCAGTACTTC. Its translation: CASSQERNWGGVAGTQYF.

V usage is TRBV19 and J usage is TRBJ1-5, with D possibly matching TRBD1 (5 bases). The V and J ends lost 5 bases and 1 base respectively, with 15 bases between them. The germline CDR1 and CDR2 sequences are LNHDA and SQIVND (reference sequence). The CDR3 loop spans 16 amino acids. In nucleotides, the CDR3 is TGTGCCAGTAGTTCCAAGTTAGGGGCGAGCAATCAGCCCCAGCATTTT. It encodes CASSSKLGASNQPQHF.

The chain carries TRBV5-1 and TRBJ2-2; D is undetermined. Looked up from germline, CDR1 is SGHRS and CDR2 is YFSETQ. Trimming removed 1 base at V and 5 bases at J, with 6 bases between. The CDR3 runs to 13 residues. Here the CDR3 DNA reads TGCGCCAGCAGCTTGATTCGTACCGGGGAGCTGTTTTTT. Translation gives CASSLIRTGELFF.

Details on this clone: This specimen includes other DNA sequences encoding the same CDR3. J is TRBJ1-1 and V is TRBV5-1; 7 positions agree with TRBD1. The CDR3 consists of 15 residues. Looked up from germline, CDR1 is SGHRS and CDR2 is YFSETQ. The J segment lost 1 base and the V segment lost 0 bases, leaving 3 bases of the junction unmatched. CDR3 nucleotides: TGCGCCAGCAGCTTGGGGCAGGGGGGGAACACTGAAGCTTTCTTT. Its translation is CASSLGQGGNTEAFF.

The J gene is TRBJ2-7, the V gene TRBV9; D gene ambiguous. This CDR3 region has 14 residues. Trimming took 2 bases from V and 0 from J, leaving 9 bases between them. CDR1 and CDR2 from the germline V gene are SGDLS and YYNGEE. In nucleotides, the CDR3 is TGTGCCAGCAGCGTCACCGCCAGCTCCTACGAGCAGTACTTC. It encodes CASSVTASSYEQYF.

CDR3: CAISGRLNSPLHF. The CDR3 bases are TGTGCCATCAGTGGCCGACTCAATTCACCCCTCCACTTT. The gene calls are TRBV10-3 and TRBJ1-6; D remains unclear. V lost 4 bases and J lost 7, with 8 bases in between. Germline V lookup: CDR1 ENHRY, CDR2 SYGVKD. This CDR3 has 13 residues.

The chain combines TRBV6-5 with TRBJ2-7, with 9 bases lining up with TRBD2. V lost 2 bases, J lost 3 bases, and 5 bases stayed unmatched. CDR1 MNHEY and CDR2 SVGAGI come from the germline V gene. The CDR3 totals 15 residues. As DNA, the CDR3 is TGTGCCAGCAGTTACAAGAGCGGGGGGCACTACGAGCAGTACTTC. This translates into CASSYKSGGHYEQYF.

The V gene is TRBV11-2, the J gene TRBJ2-7; a weak D match, TRBD2 (6 bases). Trimming pared 5 bases from V and 1 base from J, leaving 15 bases between. The germline V gene encodes CDR1 SGHAT and CDR2 FQNNGV. The CDR3 contains 15 residues. CDR3 amino acids: CASSPHIAASYEQYF. The CDR3 coding sequence is TGTGCCAGCAGCCCCCATATAGCGGCTTCCTACGAGCAGTACTTC.

This clone has just one count. This specimen includes other DNA sequences encoding the same CDR3. The genes are TRBV20-1 and TRBJ2-3; D is unclear. Germline assignment: CDR1 DFQATT and CDR2 SNEGSKA (reference sequence). Deletions cut 5 bases from V and 6 bases from J, with 3 bases between. The CDR3 is made up of 9 amino acids. The CDR3 here is CSAADTQYF. CDR3 bases: TGCAGTGCTGCGGATACGCAGTATTTT.

The genes are TRBV6-5 and TRBJ1-1; D not certain. Trimming shortened V by 10 bases and J by 1 base, and 7 bases separated the two germline ends. Germline lookup yields CDR1 MNHEY and CDR2 SVGAGI. CDR3 length: 11 residues. CDR3 sequence: CATQKNTEAFF. CDR3 nucleotides: TGTGCCACACAAAAGAACACTGAAGCTTTCTTT.

The V and J genes are TRBV6-1 and TRBJ1-1; 7 bases align to TRBD1. Germline CDR1 MNHNS, CDR2 SASEGT. There are 20 residues in the CDR3. The trim removed 6 bases at V and 0 bases at J, leaving 22 bases unmatched. The CDR3 coding sequence is TGTGCCAGCAGCGAAAGACGCTATCGGACAGGATATATTATGAACACTGAAGCTTTCTTT. Its translation: CASSERRYRTGYIMNTEAFF.

The rearrangement joins TRBV29-1 to TRBJ2-1, with TRBD2 identical over 7 bases. This CDR3 is built from 14 residues. The germline V gene encodes CDR1 SQVTM and CDR2 ANQGSEA. With V trimmed by 5 bases and J by 0 bases, 4 bases remained unmatched. Here the CDR3 reads CSVSGGSSYNEQFF. CDR3 sequence (DNA): TGCAGCGTTAGTGGCGGGAGCTCCTACAATGAGCAGTTCTTC.

The V gene is TRBV4-1, the J gene TRBJ1-6; no definite D call. V was pared by 2 bases and J by 0 bases, with 14 bases between. The CDR3 spans 18 residues. The V gene's germline CDR1 is MGHRA and CDR2 YSYEKL. The CDR3 sequence: CASSQFRQQSSYNSPLHF. The CDR3 DNA sequence: TGCGCCAGCAGCCAATTCCGCCAACAGAGCTCCTATAATTCACCCCTCCACTTT.

The rearrangement links TRBV19 to TRBJ1-1; the D is unclear. Germline lookup yields CDR1 LNHDA and CDR2 SQIVND (reference sequence). This CDR3 spans 15 amino acids. The V gene lost 0 bases and the J gene lost 3 bases, with 11 bases spanning the gap. The CDR3 spells CASSIDLLGYTEAFF. The CDR3 DNA is TGTGCCAGTAGTATAGATCTTCTGGGCTACACTGAAGCTTTCTTT.